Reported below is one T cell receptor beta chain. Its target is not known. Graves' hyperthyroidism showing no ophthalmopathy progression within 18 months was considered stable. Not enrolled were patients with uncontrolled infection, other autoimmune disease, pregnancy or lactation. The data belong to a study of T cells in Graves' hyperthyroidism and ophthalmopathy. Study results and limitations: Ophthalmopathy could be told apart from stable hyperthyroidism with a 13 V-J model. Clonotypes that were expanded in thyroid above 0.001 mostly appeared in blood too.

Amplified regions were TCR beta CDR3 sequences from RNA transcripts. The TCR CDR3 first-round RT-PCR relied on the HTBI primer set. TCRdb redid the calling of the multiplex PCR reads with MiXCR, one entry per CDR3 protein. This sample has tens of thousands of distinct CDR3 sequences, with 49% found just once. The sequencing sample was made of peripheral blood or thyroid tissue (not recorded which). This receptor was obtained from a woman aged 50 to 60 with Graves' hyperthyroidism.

The CDR3 loop is CASSSGRDPTGELFF. DNA of the CDR3: TGTGCCAGCAGCTCGGGACGAGATCCCACCGGGGAGCTGTTTTTT. The rearrangement links TRBV7-7 to TRBJ2-2; possibly TRBD1 or TRBD2 for D (5 bases each). V was clipped by 4 bases and J by 4 bases, with 13 bases between them. Germline CDR1 is SSHAT and CDR2 is FNYEAQ (reference sequence). This CDR3 comprises 15 residues.